This entry lists 17 T cell receptor beta chains sequenced from one sample in a study of blood T cell repertoires in COVID-19. The assay was immunoSEQ multiplex PCR, and TCRdb's table has in-frame clones only and misses some. The sample has approximately 320,000 clones; approximately 85% are singletons. Sequenced input: peripheral blood. The receptor source for this set is a human donor in a cohort sampled during active COVID-19.

This clone was seen more than once but under ten times. The chain joins TRBV7-8 to TRBJ1-2; the D gene is possibly TRBD1 (6 bases). The CDR3 is made up of 15 amino acids. Germline CDR1 reads SGHVS; CDR2 reads FQNEAQ. V was trimmed by 1 base and J by 7 bases, leaving 16 bases between them. The CDR3 spells CASSLGEDRPSGYTF. The CDR3, as DNA: TGTGCCAGCAGCTTAGGAGAGGACAGACCCTCTGGCTACACCTTC.

V is TRBV7-6 and J is TRBJ1-2; D is uncertain. Trimming pared 4 bases from V and 10 bases from J, leaving 10 bases between. Germline V gene data show CDR1 as SGHVS and CDR2 as FNYEAQ. The CDR3 loop spans 11 amino acids. The chain's CDR3 is CASSYQRVYTF. The CDR3, as DNA: TGTGCCAGCAGCTATCAGAGGGTCTACACCTTC.

The V and J genes are TRBV5-1 and TRBJ2-2, with D possibly being TRBD1 (6 bases). The CDR3 length is 14 residues. Trimming stripped 4 bases from V and 9 bases from J, with 16 bases between. Germline-derived CDR1 and CDR2 are SGHRS and YFSETQ. The CDR3 DNA reads as TGCGCCAGCAGCCCTGGACAGCCGAAATGGGAGCTGTTTTTT. Its translation is CASSPGQPKWELFF.

The rearrangement uses TRBV9 and TRBJ2-2, with TRBD1 identical over 9 bases. Germline values: CDR1 SGDLS, CDR2 YYNGEE. This CDR3 contains 15 residues. Unmatched junction bases numbered 3, after V lost 6 bases and J lost 0 bases. The CDR3 protein is CASTRTGANTGELFF. The CDR3 DNA sequence: TGTGCCAGCACCAGGACAGGGGCGAACACCGGGGAGCTGTTTTTT.

The rearrangement joins TRBV18 to TRBJ2-2, with D possibly being TRBD1 (5 bases). The ends were cut back, 4 bases at V and 0 bases at J, with 12 bases in the middle. This CDR3 contains 16 residues. The germline V gene encodes CDR1 KGHSH and CDR2 LQKENI. In nucleotides, the CDR3 is TGTGCCAGCTCACTATCAGGGTTCGCGAACACCGGGGAGCTGTTTTTT. It is translated as CASSLSGFANTGELFF. Combining the CDR3 with reference TRBV18 and TRBJ2-2 gives the whole variable domain NAGVMQNPRHLVRRRGQEARLRCSPMKGHSHVYWYRQLPEEGLKFMVYLQKENIIDESGMPKERFSAEFPKEGPSILRIQQVVRGDSAAYFCASSLSGFANTGELFFGEGSRLTVL.

The chain uses TRBV29-1 and TRBJ2-2, with D uncertain. CDR3 length: 13 residues. Trimming took off 4 bases at V and 2 bases at J, with 8 bases between the two ends. Germline CDR1 is SQVTM and CDR2 is ANQGSEA. The CDR3 DNA follows: TGCAGCGTTGCCCACCTAAACACCGGGGAGCTGTTTTTT. Protein: CSVAHLNTGELFF.

This chain joins TRBV5-1 and TRBJ2-2; D is possibly TRBD2 (5 bases). Germline loops: CDR1 SGHRS, CDR2 YFSETQ. This CDR3 is built from 15 residues. V was cut by 0 bases and J by 1 base, with 7 bases left in between. The CDR3 loop is CASSLGGMNTGELFF. DNA of the CDR3: TGCGCCAGCAGCTTGGGAGGGATGAACACCGGGGAGCTGTTTTTT.

The chain combines TRBV7-8 with TRBJ1-5, with 9 bases that match TRBD1. CDR1 is SGHVS, CDR2 FQNEAQ, per germline. The CDR3 is made up of 16 amino acids. With V trimmed by 6 bases and J by 0 bases, 6 bases remained unmatched. The CDR3 protein is CASRDSDRGSNQPQHF. CDR3 coding DNA: TGTGCCAGCAGGGATTCGGACAGGGGTAGCAATCAGCCCCAGCATTTT.

This clone showed up just a few times. The rearrangement uses TRBV25-1 and TRBJ2-7; 8 bases line up with TRBD1. The ends lost 5 bases at V and 7 bases at J; junction bases unmatched: 1. Germline V lookup: CDR1 MGHDK, CDR2 SYGVNS. The length of the CDR3 is 11 residues. CDR3 bases: TGTGCCAGCAGTCGACAGGGGGAGCAGTACTTC. Protein product: CASSRQGEQYF.

The V call is TRBV2, the J call TRBJ1-5, with TRBD1 as a possible D gene (5 bases). The CDR3 spans 15 residues. Germline V gene sequence: CDR1 SNHLY, CDR2 FYNNEI. V was shortened by 4 bases and J by 2 bases, with 12 bases between the two germline ends. The CDR3 reads CASSGRGFGNQPQHF. Here the CDR3 DNA reads TGTGCCAGCAGTGGAAGGGGATTTGGCAATCAGCCCCAGCATTTT.

The chain combines TRBV9 with TRBJ1-2; tentatively, D is TRBD1 (5 bases). V shed 3 bases and J shed 8 bases, with 17 bases lying between them. The CDR3 runs 14 residues. Germline V gene sequence: CDR1 SGDLS, CDR2 YYNGEE. Here the CDR3 DNA reads TGTGCCAGCAGCGCCAAGCCGGGGGTGAGGGGCTACACCTTC. Protein product: CASSAKPGVRGYTF.

This chain links TRBV5-1 with TRBJ2-3, with 8 bases identical to TRBD2. Germline lookup yields CDR1 SGHRS and CDR2 YFSETQ. This CDR3 comprises 17 residues. V shed 1 base and J 2 bases; nucleotides not matched to a gene: 9. The CDR3 sequence is CASSLTRAGVPTDTQYF. The CDR3, as DNA: TGCGCCAGCAGCTTGACCCGAGCGGGGGTCCCCACAGATACGCAGTATTTT.

The chain uses TRBV5-1 and TRBJ2-1; D is possibly TRBD1 (6 bases). With 0 bases removed from V and 4 bases from J, the gap between germline ends came to 11 bases. The CDR3 consists of 15 residues. Germline V gives CDR1 SGHRS, CDR2 YFSETQ. CDR3 sequence reads: CASSLAGTNYNEQFF. DNA for the CDR3: TGCGCCAGCAGCTTGGCCGGGACAAATTACAATGAGCAGTTCTTC.

V usage is TRBV24-1 and J usage is TRBJ2-1, with TRBD1 matching 7 bases. V shed 3 bases and J 4 bases; nucleotides not matched to a gene: 8. The CDR3 sequence is 16 residues long. Germline V gene sequence: CDR1 KGHDR, CDR2 SFDVKD. CDR3 nucleotide sequence: TGTGCCACCAGTGATACCAGGACAGGTGTATACAATGAGCAGTTCTTC. Amino acids: CATSDTRTGVYNEQFF.

This CDR3 reads CASSPGTGVPYEQYF. The CDR3 DNA follows: TGCGCCAGCAGCCCCGGGACTGGGGTTCCGTACGAGCAGTACTTC. The chain carries TRBV5-1 and TRBJ2-7; maybe TRBD2 (6 bases). The CDR3 loop spans 15 amino acids. Germline CDR1 and CDR2: SGHRS and YFSETQ. V lost 4 bases and J lost 4, with 18 bases in between.

The chain has TRBV5-1 and TRBJ1-3; 7 bases agree with TRBD1. Germline lookup yields CDR1 SGHRS and CDR2 YFSETQ. The CDR3 extends over 14 amino acids. J lost 4 bases, V lost 3 bases, and 4 bases had no gene match. The CDR3 loop reads CASSYGTAGNTIYF. The CDR3, as DNA: TGCGCCAGCAGCTACGGGACAGCAGGAAACACCATATATTTT.

The rearrangement uses TRBV30 and TRBJ1-1, with D possibly TRBD1 on 5 matching bases. V gave up 0 bases and J gave up 5 bases, with 13 bases separating them. The germline gives CDR1 GTSNPN, CDR2 SVGIG (reference sequence). CDR3 size: 14 residues. In nucleotides, the CDR3 is TGTGCCTGGAGTGTACGTGGGGGGAAAACTGAAGCTTTCTTT. Translation gives CAWSVRGGKTEAFF. Complete variable domain (other parts from reference TRBV30 and TRBJ1-1): SQTIHQWPATLVQPVGSPLSLECTVEGTSNPNLYWYRQAAGRGLQLLFYSVGIGQISSEVPQNLSASRPQDRQFILSSKKLLLSDSGFYLCAWSVRGGKTEAFFGQGTRLTVV.